The rows below give T cell receptor beta chains drawn from one sample of a study of shared clonotypes between healthy human individuals. The repertoire was sequenced with immunoSEQ multiplex PCR; TCRdb's copy has only in-frame clones and lacks some. Among 2 million to 3 million clones listed, around nine tenths were seen once. The sequenced sample consisted of naive CD4+ T cells sorted from blood. The receptors were sampled from a man aged 18 to 29 in good health. CDR3s include the opening cysteine and the closing phenylalanine or tryptophan. A D gene is named only where the DNA matches it firmly. Only some rows state a clone size, as once, few, many or a class for expanded clones.

cdr3_nt,cdr3_aa,j_call,clone_size,v_call,d_call
TGTGCCAGCAGTGAAGCTGGAGGGGGGGGCGTGGAGACCCAGTACTTC,CASSEAGGGGVETQYF,TRBJ2-5,NA,TRBV2,NA
TGTGCCAGCAGTTTATGGGGGTTAGGGTATCGACTATCGAACACCGGGGAGCTGTTTTTT,CASSLWGLGYRLSNTGELFF,TRBJ2-2,NA,TRBV27,NA
TGTGCCAGTAGTATCCAGGGCAGCGCTGAAGCTTTCTTT,CASSIQGSAEAFF,TRBJ1-1,NA,TRBV19,NA
TGTGCCAGCAGCTTAGAACAGGGAGCTAGCGGGAGGGCCAGCTCCTACGAGCAGTACTTC,CASSLEQGASGRASSYEQYF,TRBJ2-7,NA,TRBV11-2,TRBD2
TGTGCCAGCAGCTTAGTATTTGGACTAGCGGCTTCCTACGAGCAGTACTTC,CASSLVFGLAASYEQYF,TRBJ2-7,NA,TRBV7-2,TRBD2
TGCGCCAGCAGCTTGGCAGGGAGATCCTACGAGCAGTACTTC,CASSLAGRSYEQYF,TRBJ2-7,NA,TRBV5-1,NA
TGCGCCAGCAGCCCGGGGACCATAGCTGGTAAGACCCAGTACTTC,CASSPGTIAGKTQYF,TRBJ2-5,once,TRBV5-1,NA
TGCACCGGGACTGGGACAGCCTCCAACAATGAGCAGTTCTTC,CTGTGTASNNEQFF,TRBJ2-1,NA,TRBV29-1,NA
TGTGCCAGCAGCCGACTAAACCAAGCCCCAGGTCCTCCGAGCTCCTACGAGCAGTACTTC,CASSRLNQAPGPPSSYEQYF,TRBJ2-7,NA,TRBV14,NA
TGTGCCAGCAGTTACAGGTACACTGAAGCTTTCTTT,CASSYRYTEAFF,TRBJ1-1,NA,TRBV2,NA
TGTGCCAGCAGACCGACAGGGCCCAACGGAGAAGCTTTCTTT,CASRPTGPNGEAFF,TRBJ1-1,NA,TRBV6-5,TRBD1
TGTGCCAGCAGTGAAGTGGGGGGTTCCTACAATGAGCAGTTCTTC,CASSEVGGSYNEQFF,TRBJ2-1,NA,TRBV6-1,NA
TGTGCCAGCAGTTATTGGACAGGGTGGAACACTGAAGCTTTCTTT,CASSYWTGWNTEAFF,TRBJ1-1,NA,TRBV25-1,TRBD1
TGCGCCAGCAGCTCGTCCCCCGGGACAGCGAACACCGGGGAGCTGTTTTTT,CASSSSPGTANTGELFF,TRBJ2-2,NA,TRBV5-1,TRBD1
TGTGCCAGCAGCTTAGTATGGTCCCAAGAGACCCAGTACTTC,CASSLVWSQETQYF,TRBJ2-5,NA,TRBV7-9,NA
TGTGCCAGCTCACCACCCCGGCGGGGGGGCGACACCGGGGAGCTGTTTTTT,CASSPPRRGGDTGELFF,TRBJ2-2,NA,TRBV18,TRBD2
TGTGCCTGGGCCATGGGGGGGGGCACTGAAGCTTTCTTT,CAWAMGGGTEAFF,TRBJ1-1,NA,TRBV30,NA
TGTGCCAGCAGTGGGGGACCCGATTTGCCCCAGCATTTT,CASSGGPDLPQHF,TRBJ1-5,NA,TRBV6-1,NA
TGTGCCATCAGTGACGGTGGGCGCGATCAGCCCCAGCATTTT,CAISDGGRDQPQHF,TRBJ1-5,NA,TRBV10-3,NA
TGTGCCAGCAGTAAACGGGGTGGCTCCTACAATGAGCAGTTCTTC,CASSKRGGSYNEQFF,TRBJ2-1,NA,TRBV2,NA
TGTGCCAGCAGCGTAGCAGGGACTAGCGTTAACACCGGGGAGCTGTTTTTT,CASSVAGTSVNTGELFF,TRBJ2-2,NA,TRBV9,TRBD2
TGTGCCAGCAGGCTCGGGACAGCTAACTATGGCTACACCTTC,CASRLGTANYGYTF,TRBJ1-2,NA,TRBV6-1,TRBD1
TGTGCCAGCCGAACCTCCGGGACAGGGAGAAATGGCTACACCTTC,CASRTSGTGRNGYTF,TRBJ1-2,NA,TRBV28,TRBD1
TGTGCCATCAGTGATAGGGGCGAGTCCTACGAGCAGTACTTC,CAISDRGESYEQYF,TRBJ2-7,NA,TRBV10-3,NA
TGCGCCAGCAGCGTAGACAGGGGGCTTAATGAGCAGTTCTTC,CASSVDRGLNEQFF,TRBJ2-1,NA,TRBV5-1,TRBD1
TGTGCCAGCAGCGGCGGGACTAGCACAGATACGCAGTATTTT,CASSGGTSTDTQYF,TRBJ2-3,NA,TRBV5-6,NA
TGTGCCAGCAGTTTTGCCCTCGGACAGTCCTACGAGCAGTACTTC,CASSFALGQSYEQYF,TRBJ2-7,NA,TRBV28,NA
TGTGCCTGGAGTGCAACTAGCAAAAAGGCAGATACGCAGTATTTT,CAWSATSKKADTQYF,TRBJ2-3,NA,TRBV30,NA
TGTGCCAGCAGCCCCGGGACTAAGAACTACGAGCAGTACTTC,CASSPGTKNYEQYF,TRBJ2-7,NA,TRBV27,TRBD2
TGCAGCACGTTGGAGATCGGGGGCGCTGGCTACACCTTC,CSTLEIGGAGYTF,TRBJ1-2,once,TRBV29-1,NA
TGTGCCAGCAGCCTTAGGCGGCAGATCATTAATCAGCCCCAGCATTTT,CASSLRRQIINQPQHF,TRBJ1-5,NA,TRBV7-9,NA
TGCGCCAGCAGCTTGACCCTTAGCTCCTACAATGAGCAGTTCTTC,CASSLTLSSYNEQFF,TRBJ2-1,NA,TRBV5-1,NA
TGTGCCAGTAGTCCCGGTCGGGCAGAATATGGCTACACCTTC,CASSPGRAEYGYTF,TRBJ1-2,NA,TRBV19,NA
TGTGCCAGCAGTCTATTACCGGGGGGGACCACTGAAGCTTTCTTT,CASSLLPGGTTEAFF,TRBJ1-1,NA,TRBV28,NA
TGTGCCATCAGTGCAGGGGCCGGCACTGAAGCTTTCTTT,CAISAGAGTEAFF,TRBJ1-1,NA,TRBV10-3,NA
TGTGCCAGTAGTCTCGGTTGGGCGGGAACGAAGAATCAGCCCCAGCATTTT,CASSLGWAGTKNQPQHF,TRBJ1-5,NA,TRBV19,NA
TGTGCCTGGAGTAGGACTAGCGGGAGAGTAGATACGCAGTATTTT,CAWSRTSGRVDTQYF,TRBJ2-3,NA,TRBV30,TRBD2
TGTGCCAGCAGCTGGGACAACACCGGGGAGCTGTTTTTT,CASSWDNTGELFF,TRBJ2-2,once,TRBV6-5,NA
TGTGCCAGCAGTTTACGGGGAGGGACCTTGGTCGATGAGCAGTTCTTC,CASSLRGGTLVDEQFF,TRBJ2-1,once,TRBV27,TRBD2
TGTGCCACCAGCAGAGATGCGGTGGACACTGAAGCTTTCTTT,CATSRDAVDTEAFF,TRBJ1-1,once,TRBV15,NA
TGTGCCAGCACCTCCGGGCCGGGGGCGGACACTGAAGCTTTCTTT,CASTSGPGADTEAFF,TRBJ1-1,NA,TRBV9,NA
TGTGCCAGCAGTCGTTCGGGGGAAAACACCGGGGAGCTGTTTTTT,CASSRSGENTGELFF,TRBJ2-2,NA,TRBV11-3,NA
TGCGCCAGCAGCTTGGGGGCCATAGGGGCGCCCCAGCATTTT,CASSLGAIGAPQHF,TRBJ1-5,NA,TRBV5-1,NA
TGTGCCAGCAGCCGGACTAGCGGGAACCTCGGGGAGCTGTTTTTT,CASSRTSGNLGELFF,TRBJ2-2,NA,TRBV11-2,TRBD2
TGCGCCAGCAGCTTGGGGGGGACAGGATACAATGAGCAGTTCTTC,CASSLGGTGYNEQFF,TRBJ2-1,NA,TRBV5-1,TRBD1
TGTGCCAGCAGTTACTCGAACAGCGTGAACACTGAAGCTTTCTTT,CASSYSNSVNTEAFF,TRBJ1-1,NA,TRBV6-5,NA
TGTGCCAGCAGCTTAGGGTTGGACACCGGGGAGCTGTTTTTT,CASSLGLDTGELFF,TRBJ2-2,NA,TRBV11-3,NA
TGTGCCATCGAAGCGGGGGGACTAGCCGCCGAGCAGTACTTC,CAIEAGGLAAEQYF,TRBJ2-7,NA,TRBV6-1,TRBD2
TGTGCCAGCAGTTCCTCTAGCCGGGACACCCGATCAAAACTGTTTTTT,CASSSSSRDTRSKLFF,TRBJ1-4,NA,TRBV27,NA
TGTGCCAGCAGCTTGGACAACCTGGACACCCAGTACTTC,CASSLDNLDTQYF,TRBJ2-5,NA,TRBV7-9,NA
TGTGCCAGCAGCTTATCAGGGCAGCAAGAGACCCAGTACTTC,CASSLSGQQETQYF,TRBJ2-5,few,TRBV7-9,NA
TGTGCCAGCAGCCGTTTACCTTCCGGGACTAGCGGGACCGGGGAGCTGTTTTTT,CASSRLPSGTSGTGELFF,TRBJ2-2,NA,TRBV7-9,TRBD2
TGCGCCAGCAGGCTTGCAACTAATGAAAAACTGTTTTTT,CASRLATNEKLFF,TRBJ1-4,NA,TRBV5-1,NA